This T cell receptor beta chain was sequenced for a study of somatic mutations in cytotoxic T cells in rheumatoid arthritis. General study findings and limits: Of under 85 patients, 8 or 9 had a largest CD8+ clone that exceeded 20% of CD8+ cells.

The method was immunoSEQ multiplex PCR; TCRdb's version includes in-frame clones alone and lacks a portion of them. The sample includes tens of thousands of clones, 82% of them seen just once. This clone was counted between two and nine times. As yet, its antigen is unknown. Germline CDR1 reads MRHNA; CDR2 reads SNTAGT. Between the trimmed V and J ends, which lost 4 bases and 2 bases, there was a span of 18 bases. This CDR3 comprises 17 residues. This chain links TRBV6-4 with TRBJ1-5, with a possible D match to TRBD1 (5 bases). The sequence came from an adult with rheumatoid arthritis. Sequencing was performed on CD8+ T cells sorted from blood. Written as DNA, the CDR3 is TGTGCCAGCAGTGTGAGCGGGGACCCCACGGGCAATCAGCCCCAGCATTTT. It yields the protein CASSVSGDPTGNQPQHF.